This is a list of T cell receptor beta chains from one sample in a study of blood T cell repertoires in COVID-19. Only in-frame clones appear in the TCRdb table, and some are missing; sequencing was by immunoSEQ multiplex PCR. The table records under 300,000 clones, 88% of them present only once. Sample: PBMCs or T cells enriched from blood (not recorded which). The receptor set was obtained from a woman in her 40s who had been exposed to COVID-19. CDR3s leave out the opening cysteine and the closing phenylalanine or tryptophan. D genes are given only for firm matches. Not every row has a clone size; where given, it reads once, few, many or a size class.

>14|TRBJ1-1|once|TRBD1|TRBV6-5
ASSLRDRPALGEAF
>12|TRBJ2-3|.|.|TRBV3-1/TRBV3-2
ASSQESGWDTQY
>12|TRBJ1-1|.|.|TRBV7-8
ASSPGWVNTEAF
>14|TRBJ1-5|.|TRBD1|TRBV7-2
ASSPSGQGSNQPQH
>11|TRBJ2-2|.|.|TRBV5-1
ASSFQGPGELF
>12|TRBJ2-1|.|.|TRBV5-1
ASSSLETYNEQF
>12|TRBJ1-5|.|TRBD1|TRBV7-2
ASSLTGGNQPQH
>13|TRBJ2-2|.|TRBD2|TRBV6-2/TRBV6-3
ASSPSGEGTGELF
>13|TRBJ1-1|.|TRBD1|TRBV28
ASSHSGDSNTEAF
>14|TRBJ2-1|.|TRBD2|TRBV5-1
ASAPGGKASYNEQF
>12|TRBJ1-6|.|TRBD1|TRBV18
ASSPTGGNSPLH
>11|TRBJ1-2|.|.|TRBV4-3
ASSQGPLYGYT
>12|TRBJ1-1|.|.|TRBV2
ASSPTGTNTEAF
>9|TRBJ1-2|.|TRBD1|TRBV7-9
ASSLQGADT
>13|TRBJ2-2|.|TRBD2|TRBV27
ASSRSAGVTGELF
>11|TRBJ2-5|.|.|TRBV24-1
ATGRGDLETQY
>14|TRBJ2-3|.|TRBD2|TRBV10-3
AISGSSGGITDTQY
>10|TRBJ2-1|once|.|TRBV27
ASSSTYNEQF
>16|TRBJ2-2|.|.|TRBV7-3
ASSSQVGGGGTTGELF
>13|TRBJ1-1|.|TRBD1|TRBV18
ASSPNQGAGTEAF
>14|TRBJ2-2|.|TRBD1|TRBV7-2
ASSSHRGRNTGELF
>17|TRBJ2-4|.|TRBD2|TRBV3-1/TRBV3-2
ASSQDSSGGASTKNIQY
>13|TRBJ2-4|.|.|TRBV6-4
ASVGPARAKNIQY
>10|TRBJ1-1|once|.|TRBV9
ASSSGSTEAF
>13|TRBJ1-2|.|TRBD1|TRBV29-1
SGKTGTGGAYGYT
>14|TRBJ2-1|.|.|TRBV5-1
ASSLGLGERGNEQF
>10|TRBJ1-4|.|.|TRBV12-3/TRBV12-4
ASSQKNEKLF
>14|TRBJ2-2|.|.|TRBV10-3
AISGNEAHNTGELF
>15|TRBJ1-1|.|TRBD1|TRBV25-1
ASSVLTTGGVGTEAF
>11|TRBJ2-1|.|.|TRBV7-3
ASSLPGGDEQF
>13|TRBJ1-5|.|.|TRBV28
ASSLTGYSNQPQH
>12|TRBJ2-2|.|.|TRBV7-6
ASSSRGGTGELF
>12|TRBJ2-2|few|TRBD1|TRBV29-1
SGQGAPDTGELF
>16|TRBJ2-5|once|.|TRBV19
ASSIGLRGGGHQETQY
>14|TRBJ2-2|few|TRBD2|TRBV28
ASSVLAGVDAGELF
>10|TRBJ2-7|.|TRBD1|TRBV19
ASSRDSYEQY
>11|TRBJ1-1|.|TRBD1|TRBV14
ASSPTGTREAF
>15|TRBJ1-1|.|TRBD1|TRBV10-3
AISEGDRGQGNTEAF
>15|TRBJ1-2|.|TRBD1|TRBV7-9
ASSPGTGVYSTYGYT
>11|TRBJ1-1|.|.|TRBV4-3
ASSQVLNTEAF
>12|TRBJ2-3|.|.|TRBV30
AWNRDLNTDTQY
>18|TRBJ2-2|.|TRBD1|TRBV6-2/TRBV6-3
ASSSIHLKTDRENTGELF
>12|TRBJ1-1|.|.|TRBV4-1
ASNQVGVNTEAF
>16|TRBJ1-2|.|.|TRBV3-1/TRBV3-2
ASSQVGGGLVSNYGYT
>11|TRBJ2-1|.|TRBD1|TRBV19
ATRDSGDNEQF
>13|TRBJ2-6|.|TRBD1|TRBV18
ASSKTGSGANVLT
>12|TRBJ1-1|once|.|TRBV18
ASSPFGGNTEAF
>12|TRBJ1-1|.|TRBD1|TRBV11-3
ASSFGQGGTEAF
>14|TRBJ1-2|.|.|TRBV15
ATSRDSTPRNYGYT